This T cell receptor (beta chain) emerged from a study of blood T cell repertoires in COVID-19. In the study overall: From T cells, B-cell-depleted T cells, or PBMCs came the material, which was cDNA or gDNA.

J gave up 5 bases and V 4 bases, and 6 bases lay outside the gene matches. Germline-derived CDR1 and CDR2 are SGHTS and YDEGEE. This CDR3 spans 15 amino acids. Seattle patients were enrolled while actively infected and followed longitudinally. In the authors' methods: Researchers report that nucleated cell counts were estimated from reference gene primer amplification. TCRdb's copy holds only in-frame clones and misses some; the assay was immunoSEQ multiplex PCR. The V and J calls and clone size were taken over from that table, and D and trimming were inferred from the DNA. Here the sample spans about 87,000 clones, 90% being singletons.

The material sequenced was peripheral blood. The clonotype was recovered from a man younger than 30 with COVID-19, enrolled during active disease. The genes are TRBV5-8 and TRBJ2-5, with 12 bases fitting TRBD1. The CDR3 nucleotides read TGTGCCAGCAGCGAAGGGGACAGGGGGCGGGAGACCCAGTACTTC. It translates to CASSEGDRGRETQYF.